This is a list of T cell receptor beta chains from one sample in a study of T cell changes during pregnancy in multiple sclerosis. Assay: immunoSEQ multiplex PCR; the TCRdb copy retains only in-frame clones and omits some. The sample includes roughly 45,000 clones, approximately 95% of them seen just once. This sample comprised CD8+ T cells from peripheral blood mononuclear cells, obtained in the first trimester of pregnancy. Receptor source: a female donor with multiple sclerosis, enrolled in a pregnancy study. Both conserved end residues are part of each CDR3. D genes are given only for firm matches. Part of the rows lack a size; the others show once, few, many or a class for expanded clones.

D gene	J gene	clone size	V gene	CDR3 protein	CDR3 DNA
TRBD1	TRBJ2-2	once	TRBV7-6	CASSSGQDTGELFF	TGTGCCAGCAGCTCAGGACAGGACACCGGGGAGCTGTTTTTT
-	TRBJ1-1	-	TRBV9	CASSALGGNTEAFF	TGTGCCAGCAGCGCTTTAGGGGGGAACACTGAAGCTTTCTTT
TRBD2	TRBJ2-3	-	TRBV25-1	CASSDRLATNTDTQYF	TGTGCCAGCAGTGATCGACTAGCCACGAACACAGATACGCAGTATTTT
-	TRBJ2-7	-	TRBV7-9	CAILQGPSYEQYF	TGTGCCATCCTACAGGGCCCCTCTTACGAGCAGTACTTC
-	TRBJ2-7	-	TRBV7-9	CASSSTGNYEQYF	TGTGCCAGCAGCTCTACAGGCAACTACGAGCAGTACTTC
-	TRBJ2-1	-	TRBV30	CAWSVNFHEQFF	TGTGCCTGGAGTGTTAACTTTCATGAGCAGTTCTTC
TRBD2	TRBJ2-1	once	TRBV7-9	CASSSGLAGARGEQFF	TGTGCCAGCAGCTCGGGACTAGCGGGGGCCCGGGGAGAGCAGTTCTTC
-	TRBJ2-2	once	TRBV6-5	CASSSITLNTGELFF	TGTGCCAGCAGTTCTATTACCCTAAACACCGGGGAGCTGTTTTTT
-	TRBJ1-2	-	TRBV4-1	CASSQDRGTGGVYYGYTF	TGCGCCAGCAGCCAAGATCGGGGGACGGGAGGGGTTTATTATGGCTACACCTTC
TRBD2	TRBJ2-7	-	TRBV5-5	CASSSGLDEQYF	TGTGCCAGCAGCTCGGGACTAGACGAGCAGTACTTC
TRBD1	TRBJ2-7	-	TRBV29-1	CSVRDSYEQYF	TGCAGCGTAAGGGACAGCTACGAGCAGTACTTC
-	TRBJ2-1	-	TRBV12-5	CASGSNLNEQFF	TGTGCTAGTGGTTCCAATTTGAATGAGCAGTTCTTC
-	TRBJ2-7	-	TRBV20-1	CSARANEQYF	TGCAGTGCTAGAGCCAACGAGCAGTACTTC
TRBD1	TRBJ2-7	once	TRBV28	CASSSGQGAFEQYF	TGTGCCAGCAGTTCGGGACAGGGGGCGTTTGAGCAGTACTTC
-	TRBJ1-3	-	TRBV9	CASSVADRNTIYF	TGTGCCAGCAGCGTAGCTGACAGGAACACCATATATTTT
-	TRBJ2-1	-	TRBV7-9	CASSFVSGDYNEQFF	TGTGCCAGCAGCTTTGTGTCAGGGGACTACAATGAGCAGTTCTTC
TRBD1	TRBJ2-1	-	TRBV27	CASSLSGQGYNEQFF	TGTGCCAGCAGTTTATCGGGACAGGGTTACAATGAGCAGTTCTTC
-	TRBJ2-1	-	TRBV27	CASDRRDREVNEQFF	TGTGCCAGTGACCGCCGAGACAGGGAGGTCAATGAGCAGTTCTTC
-	TRBJ2-1	-	TRBV27	CASSSQVYNEQFF	TGTGCCAGCAGTTCCCAGGTCTACAATGAGCAGTTCTTC
-	TRBJ1-3	-	TRBV2	CASSESRAGNTIYF	TGTGCCAGCAGTGAGAGCAGGGCTGGAAACACCATATATTTT
TRBD1	TRBJ2-7	once	TRBV2	CATRTGRYEQYF	TGTGCCACCCGGACAGGGCGGTACGAGCAGTACTTC
-	TRBJ2-7	-	TRBV27	CASPSDSSRGRTSIWQYF	TGTGCCAGCCCTTCGGACAGCTCCCGAGGACGCACGTCGATTTGGCAGTACTTC
-	TRBJ2-1	-	TRBV13	CASSPRGEQFF	TGTGCCAGCAGCCCACGCGGGGAGCAGTTCTTC
TRBD2	TRBJ2-1	-	TRBV27	CASGLAGGPVDEQFF	TGTGCCAGCGGACTAGCGGGAGGGCCAGTCGATGAGCAGTTCTTC
-	TRBJ1-4	-	TRBV19	CASSILTGEKLFF	TGTGCCAGTAGTATACTAACAGGGGAAAAACTGTTTTTT
TRBD2	TRBJ2-1	-	TRBV7-9	CASSLLAGGRDEQFF	TGTGCCAGCAGCTTGCTAGCGGGAGGGCGTGATGAGCAGTTCTTC
TRBD2	TRBJ2-5	-	TRBV7-2	CASSPQREWETQYF	TGTGCCAGCAGCCCCCAGCGGGAGTGGGAGACCCAGTACTTC
-	TRBJ2-1	-	TRBV27	CASSYGQVPQFF	TGTGCCAGCAGTTACGGACAAGTCCCACAGTTCTTC
-	TRBJ2-4	once	TRBV27	CASAKTGSQNIQYF	TGTGCCAGCGCAAAGACAGGAAGCCAAAACATTCAGTACTTC
TRBD2	TRBJ2-7	-	TRBV27	CASSTSGGEQYF	TGTGCCAGCAGTACAAGCGGGGGCGAGCAGTACTTC
TRBD2	TRBJ2-3	-	TRBV11-2	CASSFEVPAGGYTDTQYF	TGTGCCAGCAGCTTTGAGGTTCCGGCGGGAGGGTACACAGATACGCAGTATTTT
TRBD2	TRBJ2-3	-	TRBV27	CASSNSGRRRDTQYF	TGTGCCAGCAGCAATAGCGGGAGGCGGCGGGATACGCAGTATTTT
TRBD1	TRBJ2-2	-	TRBV6-5	CASRDRGNTGELFF	TGTGCCAGCCGGGACAGGGGGAACACCGGGGAGCTGTTTTTT
-	TRBJ2-5	-	TRBV27	CASNPTQGSQETQYF	TGTGCCAGCAACCCCACCCAGGGGAGCCAAGAGACCCAGTACTTC
-	TRBJ2-6	-	TRBV27	CASSAQSSGANVLTF	TGTGCCAGCAGTGCACAGAGCTCTGGGGCCAACGTCCTGACTTTC
-	TRBJ2-6	-	TRBV29-1	CSGRRPLGSGANVLTF	TGCAGCGGGAGGCGACCCTTGGGGAGTGGGGCCAACGTCCTGACTTTC
TRBD1	TRBJ1-1	-	TRBV19	CASSSPGRGPTEAFF	TGTGCCAGTAGTTCCCCCGGCAGGGGGCCCACTGAAGCTTTCTTT
-	TRBJ1-2	once	TRBV19	CASSIRVGDGYTF	TGTGCCAGTAGTATCAGGGTAGGCGATGGCTACACCTTC
TRBD2	TRBJ2-1	-	TRBV7-9	CASSSWTSGRNEQFF	TGTGCCAGCAGCTCCTGGACTAGCGGGAGAAATGAGCAGTTCTTC
TRBD2	TRBJ2-7	-	TRBV19	CASSLVAGGTRDEQYF	TGTGCCAGTAGTCTAGTAGCGGGAGGGACGCGCGACGAGCAGTACTTC
-	TRBJ2-1	-	TRBV6-6	CASSFRLKEEQFF	TGTGCCAGCAGTTTCCGACTGAAAGAGGAGCAGTTCTTC
TRBD1	TRBJ2-7	-	TRBV30	CAWGTGTASEQYF	TGTGCCTGGGGAACCGGGACAGCCTCCGAGCAGTACTTC
TRBD2	TRBJ2-3	-	TRBV7-8	CASALGGGYGGTDTQYF	TGTGCCAGCGCCCTGGGGGGGGGATATGGCGGCACAGATACGCAGTATTTT
-	TRBJ2-7	-	TRBV7-8	CASSFLGQGGEEQYF	TGTGCCAGCAGCTTCCTAGGACAGGGAGGGGAAGAGCAGTACTTC
TRBD1	TRBJ2-2	-	TRBV6-5	CASRWTGEGTGELFF	TGTGCCAGCAGGTGGACAGGGGAGGGAACCGGGGAGCTGTTTTTT
TRBD2	TRBJ2-7	-	TRBV19	CASSIGTSYYEQYF	TGTGCCAGTAGTATCGGGACTAGCTACTACGAGCAGTACTTC
-	TRBJ2-7	-	TRBV4-3	CASSQGAGAAYEQYF	TGCGCCAGCAGCCAGGGGGCGGGAGCGGCCTACGAGCAGTACTTC
-	TRBJ1-1	-	TRBV11-1	CASSFGTVVNTEAFF	TGTGCCAGCAGCTTCGGCACAGTAGTGAACACTGAAGCTTTCTTT
-	TRBJ2-4	-	TRBV5-4	CASSLGEAKNIQYF	TGTGCCAGCAGCCTGGGAGAAGCCAAAAACATTCAGTACTTC
-	TRBJ2-1	once	TRBV14	CASSQGHEQFF	TGTGCCAGCAGCCAAGGGCATGAGCAGTTCTTC
TRBD2	TRBJ2-1	-	TRBV2	CASTQPSGSNEQFF	TGTGCCAGCACCCAACCTAGCGGGAGTAATGAGCAGTTCTTC
TRBD1	TRBJ1-1	-	TRBV6-1	CASSEGTASVEAFF	TGTGCCAGCAGTGAGGGGACAGCGAGCGTTGAAGCTTTCTTT
TRBD1	TRBJ1-1	few	TRBV7-9	CASSFTEQGAAEAFF	TGTGCCAGCAGCTTTACTGAACAGGGGGCGGCTGAAGCTTTCTTT
-	TRBJ1-5	-	TRBV19	CASSIRGPADQPQHF	TGTGCCAGTAGTATACGAGGCCCGGCGGATCAGCCCCAGCATTTT
-	TRBJ1-2	-	TRBV9	CASSPYREYGYTF	TGTGCCAGCAGCCCCTACAGGGAGTATGGCTACACCTTC